These 17 T cell receptor beta chains were all obtained from the same sample, sequenced in a study of blood T cell repertoires in COVID-19. Using immunoSEQ multiplex PCR, the repertoire was profiled, and TCRdb retains in-frame clones only, with some absent. The sample has some 500,000 clones, approximately 88% seen once. The sequencing sample was made of PBMCs or T cells enriched from blood (not recorded which). These receptors originate from a woman between 40 and 55 years old who had recovered from COVID-19.

The chain combines TRBV12-3 or TRBV12-4 with TRBJ1-3, with unresolved D. CDR3 size: 13 residues. Trimming took off 5 bases at V and 4 bases at J, with 9 bases between the two ends. In DNA, the CDR3 is TGTGCCAGCAGTCAAGAACGGGGAAACACCATATATTTT. Translating it yields CASSQERGNTIYF.

The V call is TRBV5-1, the J call TRBJ2-7; 10 bases are shared with TRBD2. V was clipped by 0 bases and J by 6 bases; unmatched bases: 3. Germline CDR1 is SGHRS and CDR2 is YFSETQ. The CDR3 consists of 14 residues. The CDR3 sequence: CASSLETSGTEQYF. For the CDR3, the DNA is TGCGCCAGCAGCTTGGAAACTAGCGGGACCGAGCAGTACTTC. Together with reference TRBV5-1 and TRBJ2-7, the CDR3 gives the full variable domain: KAGVTQTPRYLIKTRGQQVTLSCSPISGHRSVSWYQQTPGQGLQFLFEYFSETQRNKGNFPGRFSGRQFSNSRSEMNVSTLELGDSALYLCASSLETSGTEQYFGPGTRLTVT.

The chain uses TRBV27 and TRBJ2-7; tentative D call: TRBD2 (6 bases). Trimming cost V 1 base and J 0 bases, with 16 bases left between them. Looked up from germline, CDR1 is MNHEY and CDR2 is SMNVEV (reference sequence). The CDR3 sequence is 17 residues long. The CDR3 bases are TGTGCCAGCAGTTTATTTTCAGGACGGGGGATCTCCTACGAGCAGTACTTC. Translated: CASSLFSGRGISYEQYF.

The chain is built from TRBV24-1 and TRBJ2-1; D remains ambiguous. Germline CDR1 KGHDR, CDR2 SFDVKD. The ends were cut back, 9 bases at V and 6 bases at J, with 8 bases in the middle. The CDR3 contains 11 residues. CDR3 amino acids: CATRFVNEQFF. CDR3 sequence (DNA): TGTGCCACCCGGTTCGTCAATGAGCAGTTCTTC.

The chain uses TRBV11-2 and TRBJ2-3; 9 nucleotides align to TRBD2. Germline V gene data show CDR1 as SGHAT and CDR2 as FQNNGV. J was trimmed by 8 bases and V by 5 bases; bases with no gene match: 5. There are 13 residues in the CDR3. The CDR3: CASSPRGLATQYF. CDR3 nucleotide sequence: TGTGCCAGCAGCCCTCGGGGACTAGCTACGCAGTATTTT.

The V call is TRBV10-3, the J call TRBJ1-1; D remains unclear. CDR1 is ENHRY and CDR2 is SYGVKD in the germline V gene. The CDR3 has 15 residues. V lost 0 bases and J 2 bases, leaving 10 bases between the germline ends. The CDR3 DNA is TGTGCCATCAGTGAGTCCCGGGGTGACAACACTGAAGCTTTCTTT. This encodes CAISESRGDNTEAFF.

The chain combines TRBV4-2 with TRBJ1-5; D is unresolved. This CDR3 has 15 residues. V shed 5 bases and J shed 4 bases, with 15 bases lying between them. Germline V CDR1 and CDR2: LGHNA, YNFKEQ. The CDR3, as DNA: TGTGCCAGCAGCGAGAGCCCGCCTATTAATCAGCCCCAGCATTTT. Its protein is CASSESPPINQPQHF.

V usage is TRBV21-1 and J usage is TRBJ2-3; TRBD1 is the table's D call and was not checked against the DNA. TRBV21-1 is a listed pseudogene. This CDR3 has 14 residues. The CDR3 bases are TGTGCCAGCAGCAAACTCCCGACAGGCCATACGCAGTATTTT. It translates to CASSKLPTGHTQYF.

The J gene is TRBJ2-5, the V gene TRBV10-3, with 8 bases matching TRBD2. V lost 4 bases to trimming and J lost 4 bases; unmatched junction nucleotides: 5. The CDR3 has 14 amino acids. Per germline, CDR1 ENHRY and CDR2 SYGVKD. The CDR3 coding sequence is TGTGCCATCAGTGTAGCGGCGGGGGGAGAGACCCAGTACTTC. This encodes CAISVAAGGETQYF.

This CDR3 reads CASSEGAGGVTDTQYF. The CDR3 nucleotides are TGTGCCAGCAGTGAGGGAGCGGGAGGTGTCACAGATACGCAGTATTTT. The chain combines TRBV6-4 with TRBJ2-3, with 9 bases matching TRBD2. The CDR3 runs to 16 residues. Looked up from germline, CDR1 is MRHNA and CDR2 is SNTAGT. V dropped 3 bases and J dropped 2; count of bases not matched to a gene: 6.

V is TRBV6-5 and J is TRBJ1-2; D is unclear. Germline CDR1 reads MNHEY; CDR2 reads SVGAGI. The CDR3 runs 15 residues. Trimming stripped 6 bases from V and 2 bases from J, with 16 bases between. CDR3 region: CASRITDSENYGYTF. The CDR3 DNA reads as TGTGCCAGCAGAATTACCGATTCAGAAAACTATGGCTACACCTTC.

The chain uses TRBV5-8 and TRBJ1-2, with 9 nucleotides matching TRBD1. J gave up 5 bases and V 4 bases, and 9 bases lay outside the gene matches. The CDR3 covers 15 residues. CDR1 is SGHTS, CDR2 YDEGEE, per germline. CDR3: CASSRRTGGAYGYTF. The CDR3 region has the DNA TGTGCCAGCAGCCGGAGAACAGGGGGCGCTTATGGCTACACCTTC.

The chain combines TRBV30 with TRBJ1-2; TRBD1 matches at 8 bases. This CDR3 is 14 amino acids long. Germline V gives CDR1 GTSNPN, CDR2 SVGIG (reference sequence). V was clipped by 4 bases and J by 3 bases; unmatched bases: 7. CDR3 sequence (DNA): TGTGCCTGGACAGGACAGGGAGGATACTATGGCTACACCTTC. It is translated as CAWTGQGGYYGYTF.

The chain is built from TRBV30 and TRBJ1-5, with D possibly matching TRBD1 (5 bases). There are 15 residues in the CDR3. Trimming removed 3 bases at V and 2 bases at J, with 14 bases between. Germline loops: CDR1 GTSNPN, CDR2 SVGIG (reference sequence). CDR3 amino acids: CAWSWGGTGNQPQHF. The CDR3 DNA reads TGTGCCTGGAGCTGGGGAGGGACGGGCAATCAGCCCCAGCATTTT.

The chain uses TRBV7-9 and TRBJ1-1; D is uncertain. Trimming cost V 5 bases and J 2 bases, with 9 bases left between them. Germline CDR1 SEHNR, CDR2 FQNEAQ (reference sequence). CDR3 size: 13 residues. CDR3 sequence (DNA): TGTGCCAGCAGCATCACAGTTAACACTGAAGCTTTCTTT. This encodes CASSITVNTEAFF.

J is TRBJ1-3 and V is TRBV5-6; no definite D call. Germline V gene data show CDR1 as SGHDT and CDR2 as YYEEEE. CDR3 length equals 14 residues. V lost 2 bases and J lost 0, with 6 bases in between. CDR3 bases: TGTGCCAGCAGCTTCACGAGCTCTGGAAACACCATATATTTT. Translation: CASSFTSSGNTIYF.

The rearrangement joins TRBV7-9 to TRBJ2-4, with 7 bases fitting TRBD1. The CDR3 has 19 residues. Losses at the gene ends were 4 bases for V and 4 bases for J; bases not matched to a gene: 19. From germline, CDR1 is SEHNR and CDR2 FQNEAQ (reference sequence). The CDR3 protein is CASSSGGTQGMGPKNIQYF. The CDR3, as DNA: TGTGCCAGCAGCTCAGGGGGTACACAGGGAATGGGGCCTAAAAACATTCAGTACTTC.